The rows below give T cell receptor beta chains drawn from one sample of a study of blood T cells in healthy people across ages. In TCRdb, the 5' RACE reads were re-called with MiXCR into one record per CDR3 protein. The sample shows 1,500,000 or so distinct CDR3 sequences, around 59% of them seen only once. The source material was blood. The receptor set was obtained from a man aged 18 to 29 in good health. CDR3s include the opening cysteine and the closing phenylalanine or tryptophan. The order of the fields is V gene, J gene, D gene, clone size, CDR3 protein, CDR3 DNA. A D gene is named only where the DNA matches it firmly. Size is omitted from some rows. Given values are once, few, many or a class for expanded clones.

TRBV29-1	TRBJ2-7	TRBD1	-	CSVEQGAASEQYF	TGCAGCGTTGAACAGGGGGCTGCCTCGGAGCAGTACTTC
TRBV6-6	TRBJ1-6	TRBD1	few	CASSYGTGAWGNSPLHF	TGTGCCAGCAGTTACGGGACAGGGGCTTGGGGTAATTCACCCCTCCACTTT
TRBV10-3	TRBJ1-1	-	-	CAISPGRVGTEAFF	TGTGCCATCAGCCCGGGGCGGGTCGGCACTGAAGCTTTCTTT
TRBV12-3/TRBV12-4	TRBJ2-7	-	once	CASSFTGQAVYEQYF	TGTGCCAGCAGTTTTACGGGACAAGCAGTATACGAGCAGTACTTC
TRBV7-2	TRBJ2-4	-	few	CASSLTPGPGDIQYF	TGTGCCAGCAGCTTAACTCCGGGACCAGGGGACATTCAGTACTTC
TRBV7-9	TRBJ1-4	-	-	CTSSFTDGTGEKLFF	TGTACCAGCAGCTTCACCGACGGGACGGGGGAAAAACTGTTTTTT
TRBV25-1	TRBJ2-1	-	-	CASSDRPARDEQFF	TGTGCCAGCAGTGACCGACCTGCGAGGGATGAGCAGTTCTTC
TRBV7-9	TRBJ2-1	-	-	CVWLAYNEQFF	TGTGTTTGGCTAGCGTACAATGAGCAGTTCTTC
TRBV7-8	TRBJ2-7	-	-	CASSSLGLTGYEQYF	TGTGCCAGCAGCAGTCTTGGACTAACAGGCTACGAGCAGTACTTC
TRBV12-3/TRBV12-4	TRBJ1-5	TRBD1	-	CASSLRATGGEPQHF	TGTGCCAGCAGTTTAAGGGCCACAGGGGGTGAACCCCAGCATTTT
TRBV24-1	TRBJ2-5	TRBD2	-	CATSDRLAGAPEQEAQYF	TGTGCCACCAGTGATCGACTAGCGGGAGCTCCGGAACAAGAGGCCCAGTACTTC
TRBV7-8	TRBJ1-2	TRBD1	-	CASSSGTGHTYGYTF	TGTGCCAGCAGCTCCGGGACAGGGCATACCTATGGCTACACCTTC
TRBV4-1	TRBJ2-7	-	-	CASSQSHPSSYEQYF	TGCGCCAGCAGCCAAAGTCATCCGAGCTCCTACGAGCAGTACTTC
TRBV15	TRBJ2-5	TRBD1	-	CATSRETGGLETQYF	TGTGCCACCAGCAGGGAAACAGGGGGCTTGGAGACCCAGTACTTC
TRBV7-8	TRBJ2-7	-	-	CASSLSGWVESSYEQYF	TGTGCCAGCAGCTTAAGTGGCTGGGTTGAATCTTCCTACGAGCAGTACTTC
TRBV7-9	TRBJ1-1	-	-	CASSLLQTPSPAEAFF	TGTGCCAGCAGCTTATTGCAGACACCTAGCCCCGCTGAAGCTTTCTTT
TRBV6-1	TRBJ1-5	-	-	CASVQLSWADQPQHF	TGTGCCAGCGTGCAGCTGTCGTGGGCTGATCAGCCCCAGCATTTT
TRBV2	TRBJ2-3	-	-	CASGGTSTDTQYF	TGTGCCAGCGGGGGGACTAGCACAGATACGCAGTATTTT
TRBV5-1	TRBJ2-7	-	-	CASSFNPSGQTYEQYF	TGCGCCAGCAGCTTTAACCCGTCCGGACAGACCTACGAGCAGTACTTC
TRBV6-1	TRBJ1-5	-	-	CAADGLNQPQHF	TGTGCCGCGGACGGCCTTAATCAGCCCCAGCATTTT
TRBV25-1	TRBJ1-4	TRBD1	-	CASSPLFGQGASDEKLFF	TGTGCCAGCAGCCCGTTGTTTGGACAGGGGGCCTCTGACGAAAAACTGTTTTTT
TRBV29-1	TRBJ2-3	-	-	CSVGGQRIADTQYF	TGCAGCGTCGGCGGGCAGAGGATCGCAGATACGCAGTATTTT
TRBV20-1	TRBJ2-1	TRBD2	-	CSAVPGLASNEQFF	TGCAGTGCTGTACCGGGACTAGCGTCGAATGAGCAGTTCTTC
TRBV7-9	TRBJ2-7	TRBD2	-	CASSWTSVEQYF	TGTGCCAGCAGCTGGACTAGCGTCGAGCAGTACTTC
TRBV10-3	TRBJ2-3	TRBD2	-	CAISVLASDTQYF	TGTGCCATCAGTGTACTAGCGTCAGATACGCAGTATTTT
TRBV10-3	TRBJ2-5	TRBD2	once	CAISESGRGETQYF	TGTGCCATCAGTGAGTCCGGGAGGGGAGAGACCCAGTACTTC
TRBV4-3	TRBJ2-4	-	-	CASSQDLQNIQYF	TGCGCCAGCAGCCAAGATCTCCAAAACATTCAGTACTTC
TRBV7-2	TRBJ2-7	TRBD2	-	CASSARASGSYEQYF	TGTGCCAGCAGCGCCCGGGCTAGCGGCTCCTACGAGCAGTACTTC
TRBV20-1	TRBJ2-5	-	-	CSAPYARSGQETQYF	TGCAGTGCCCCTTACGCTCGAAGTGGGCAAGAGACCCAGTACTTC
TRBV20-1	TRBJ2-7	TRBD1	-	CSARDPQGALAYEQYF	TGCAGTGCTAGAGATCCCCAGGGGGCCTTAGCCTACGAGCAGTACTTC
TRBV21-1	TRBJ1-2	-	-	CASSFVDRGYGYTF	TGTGCCAGCAGCTTCGTTGACAGGGGCTATGGCTACACCTTC
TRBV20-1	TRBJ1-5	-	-	CSAQPGPSNQPQHF	TGCAGTGCCCAACCGGGGCCTAGCAATCAGCCCCAGCATTTT
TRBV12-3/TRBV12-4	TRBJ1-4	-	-	CASSWRASGEKLFF	TGTGCCAGCAGCTGGAGGGCCTCGGGGGAAAAACTGTTTTTT
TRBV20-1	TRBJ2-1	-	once	CSASRSKLYNEQFF	TGCAGTGCTAGTCGGTCAAAACTCTACAATGAGCAGTTCTTC
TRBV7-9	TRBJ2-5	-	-	CASSLEEGGRETQYF	TGTGCCAGCAGCTTGGAAGAGGGGGGGCGTGAGACCCAGTACTTC
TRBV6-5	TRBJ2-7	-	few	CASGQGPGSYEQYF	TGTGCCAGCGGTCAAGGCCCCGGGTCCTACGAGCAGTACTTC
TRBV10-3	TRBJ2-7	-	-	CAIGNGINYEQYF	TGTGCCATCGGGAACGGGATTAACTACGAGCAGTACTTC
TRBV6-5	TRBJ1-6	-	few	CASSYSAGYNSPLHF	TGTGCCAGCAGTTACTCGGCAGGCTATAATTCACCCCTCCACTTT
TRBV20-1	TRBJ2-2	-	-	CSAREVGPGELFF	TGCAGTGCTAGAGAGGTGGGCCCCGGGGAGCTGTTTTTT
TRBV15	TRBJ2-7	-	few	CATSRDRGASYEQYF	TGTGCCACCAGCAGAGATCGTGGAGCATCCTACGAGCAGTACTTC
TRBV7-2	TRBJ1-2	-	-	CASKGGVYGYTF	TGTGCCAGCAAGGGAGGGGTCTATGGCTACACCTTC
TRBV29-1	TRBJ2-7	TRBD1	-	CSVSDRATYEQYF	TGCAGCGTTTCGGACAGGGCTACCTACGAGCAGTACTTC
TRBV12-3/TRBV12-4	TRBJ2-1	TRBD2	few	CASSRLADYNEQFF	TGTGCCAGCAGTCGACTAGCGGATTACAATGAGCAGTTCTTC
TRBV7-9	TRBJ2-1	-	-	CASSLDDHEFF	TGTGCCAGCAGCTTAGACGACCATGAGTTCTTC
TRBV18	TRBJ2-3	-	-	CAGSPFNINTDTQYF	TGTGCCGGCTCACCATTCAATATCAACACAGATACGCAGTATTTT
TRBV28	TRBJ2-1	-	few	CASSPTVHNEQFF	TGTGCCAGCAGTCCTACGGTGCACAATGAGCAGTTCTTC
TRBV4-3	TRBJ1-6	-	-	CASSQGQRSPLHF	TGCGCCAGCAGCCAAGGACAGAGGTCACCCCTCCACTTT
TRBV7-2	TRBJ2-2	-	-	CASSFRTNTGELFF	TGTGCCAGCAGCTTCAGGACGAACACCGGGGAGCTGTTTTTT
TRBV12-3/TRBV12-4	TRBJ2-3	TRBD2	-	CASSPGAGGPPDTQYF	TGTGCCAGCAGTCCTGGGGCGGGAGGGCCCCCAGATACGCAGTATTTT
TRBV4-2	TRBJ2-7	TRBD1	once	CASRQAGGGRTYEQYF	TGTGCCAGCAGACAAGCAGGGGGCGGTCGAACCTACGAGCAGTACTTC
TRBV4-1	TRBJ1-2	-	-	CASTQGTLRGQDGYTF	TGCGCCAGCACACAAGGGACCTTGAGGGGTCAGGATGGCTACACCTTC
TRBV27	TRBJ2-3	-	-	CASTASQSTDTQYF	TGTGCCAGCACCGCCAGCCAAAGCACAGATACGCAGTATTTT
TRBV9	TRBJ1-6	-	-	CASSVDGLSPLHF	TGTGCCAGCAGCGTCGACGGGTTGTCACCCCTCCACTTT
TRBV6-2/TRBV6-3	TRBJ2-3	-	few	CASSYSIPADTQYF	TGTGCCAGCAGTTACTCGATTCCTGCAGATACGCAGTATTTT
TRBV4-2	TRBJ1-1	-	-	CASSPLGTGSGVNTEAFF	TGTGCCAGCAGCCCCTTGGGAACAGGGTCAGGGGTGAACACTGAAGCTTTCTTT
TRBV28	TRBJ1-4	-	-	CASSDNREEKLFF	TGTGCCAGCAGCGATAACAGGGAGGAGAAACTGTTTTTT
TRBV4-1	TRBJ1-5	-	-	CASSQGQGNIQPQHF	TGCGCCAGCAGCCAAGGCCAGGGAAATATTCAGCCCCAGCATTTT
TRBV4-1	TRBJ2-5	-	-	CASSQEKVGGETQYF	TGCGCCAGCAGCCAAGAAAAAGTCGGGGGAGAGACCCAGTACTTC